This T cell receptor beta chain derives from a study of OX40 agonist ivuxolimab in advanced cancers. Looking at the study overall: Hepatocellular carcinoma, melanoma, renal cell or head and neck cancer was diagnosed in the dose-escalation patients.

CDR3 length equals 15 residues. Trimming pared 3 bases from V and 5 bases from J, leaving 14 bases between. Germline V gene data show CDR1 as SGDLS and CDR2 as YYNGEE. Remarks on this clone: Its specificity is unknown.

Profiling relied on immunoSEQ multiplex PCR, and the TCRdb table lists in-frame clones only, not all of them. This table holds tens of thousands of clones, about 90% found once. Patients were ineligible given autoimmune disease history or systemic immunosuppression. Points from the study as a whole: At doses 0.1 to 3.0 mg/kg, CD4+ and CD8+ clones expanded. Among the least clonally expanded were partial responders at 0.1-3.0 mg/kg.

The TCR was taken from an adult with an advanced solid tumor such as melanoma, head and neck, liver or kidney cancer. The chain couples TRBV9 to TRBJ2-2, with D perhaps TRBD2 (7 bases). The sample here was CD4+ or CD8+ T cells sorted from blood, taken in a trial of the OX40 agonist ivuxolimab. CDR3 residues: CASSGPGGRTGELFF. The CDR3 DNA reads TGTGCCAGCAGCGGGCCGGGGGGCCGAACCGGGGAGCTGTTTTTT.